Following are 5 T cell receptor beta chains from one sample sequenced in a study of T-cell memory formation after mild COVID-19. MiXCR was run by TCRdb on the 5' RACE reads, yielding one entry per CDR3 protein. Found here are 220,000 or so distinct CDR3 sequences, 9.5% to 10% of them singletons; the top ten hold around 3.3%. Sequencing was done on a sample of PBMCs or a T cell subset sorted from them (not recorded which). The receptors were gathered from a man between 18 and 35 years old who had mild COVID-19 (a few samples of this study predate the infection). Cell type and time point are not known.

This clonotype was seen many times. This sequence joins TRBV15 and TRBJ2-5; 8 bases agree with TRBD2. V was pared by 3 bases and J by 1 base, with 10 bases of the junction left unmatched. The CDR3 loop spans 17 amino acids. Germline CDR1 reads LNHNV; CDR2 reads YYDKDF (reference sequence). CDR3 nucleotide sequence: TGTGCCACCAGCAGGCTCCGGGCGGGGGGCCGCCAAGAGACCCAGTACTTC. It specifies CATSRLRAGGRQETQYF.

This clonotype was observed at least ten times. The V gene is TRBV3-1, the J gene TRBJ2-5; D not resolved. This CDR3 spans 14 amino acids. V lost 0 bases and J 5 bases, leaving 10 bases between the germline ends. Germline values: CDR1 LGHDT, CDR2 YNNKEL (reference sequence). CDR3 nucleotide sequence: TGTGCCAGCAGCCAAGATATCATGATCGAGACCCAGTACTTC. Amino acid sequence: CASSQDIMIETQYF.

This clonotype showed up just a few times. The chain is built from TRBV5-1 and TRBJ2-3; 10 nucleotides match TRBD2. The CDR3 is 14 amino acids. Germline CDR1 and CDR2: SGHRS and YFSETQ. V gave up 6 bases and J gave up 3 bases; unmatched junction bases: 4. The CDR3 DNA sequence: TGCGCCAGCACGCCGGGACTAGCGACAGATACGCAGTATTTT. Protein product: CASTPGLATDTQYF. The variable domain in full, with the rest retrieved from reference TRBV5-1 and TRBJ2-3, is KAGVTQTPRYLIKTRGQQVTLSCSPISGHRSVSWYQQTPGQGLQFLFEYFSETQRNKGNFPGRFSGRQFSNSRSEMNVSTLELGDSALYLCASTPGLATDTQYFGPGTRLTVL.

This clonotype was counted only a few times. This chain uses TRBV5-5 with TRBJ2-6; D is uncertain. This CDR3 has 16 residues. The V end lost 0 bases, the J end lost 4 bases, and 11 bases lay between the germline ends. Germline lookup yields CDR1 SGHKS and CDR2 YYEKEE (reference sequence). The CDR3: CASSLAASRGANVLTF. DNA of the CDR3: TGTGCCAGCAGCTTGGCAGCGTCTAGGGGGGCCAACGTCCTGACTTTC.

This clonotype was observed at least ten times. The chain has TRBV5-1 and TRBJ2-5, with a possible D match to TRBD1 (6 bases). The germline V gene encodes CDR1 SGHRS and CDR2 YFSETQ. V was pared by 4 bases and J by 4 bases, with 17 bases between. This CDR3 contains 15 residues. The CDR3 is CASSPGTSGRETQYF. As DNA, the CDR3 is TGCGCCAGCAGCCCAGGGACATCGGGGAGAGAGACCCAGTACTTC.